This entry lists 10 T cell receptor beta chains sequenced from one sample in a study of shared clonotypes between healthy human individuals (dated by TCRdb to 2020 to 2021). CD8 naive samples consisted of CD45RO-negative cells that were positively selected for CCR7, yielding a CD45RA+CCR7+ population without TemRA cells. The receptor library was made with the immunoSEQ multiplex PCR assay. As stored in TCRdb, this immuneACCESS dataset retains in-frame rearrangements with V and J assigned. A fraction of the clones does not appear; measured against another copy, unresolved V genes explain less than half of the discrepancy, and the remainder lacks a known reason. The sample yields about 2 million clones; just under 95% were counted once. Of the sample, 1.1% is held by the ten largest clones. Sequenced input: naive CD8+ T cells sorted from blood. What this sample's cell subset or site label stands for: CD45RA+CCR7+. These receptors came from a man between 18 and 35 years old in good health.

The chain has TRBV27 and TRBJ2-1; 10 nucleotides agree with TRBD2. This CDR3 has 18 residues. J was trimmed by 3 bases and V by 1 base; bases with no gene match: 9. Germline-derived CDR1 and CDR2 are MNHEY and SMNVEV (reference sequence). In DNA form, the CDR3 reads TGTGCCAGCAGTTTATACCAGATAGCGGGGGGAAACTACAATGAGCAGTTCTTC. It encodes CASSLYQIAGGNYNEQFF.

The CDR3 is CASSPDREAYEQYF. The CDR3 DNA is TGCGCCAGCAGCCCTGACAGGGAGGCCTACGAGCAGTACTTC. This sequence joins TRBV5-1 and TRBJ2-7, with a tentative D call TRBD1 (7 bases). The germline gives CDR1 SGHRS, CDR2 YFSETQ. This CDR3 is built from 14 residues. Deletions cut 4 bases from V and 2 bases from J, with 13 bases between.

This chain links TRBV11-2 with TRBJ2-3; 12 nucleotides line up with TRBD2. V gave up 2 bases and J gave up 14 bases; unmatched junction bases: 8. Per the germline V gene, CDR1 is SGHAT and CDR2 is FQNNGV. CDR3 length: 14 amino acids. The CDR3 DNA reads TGTGCCAGCAGCTTATGGACTAGCGGGGACCACCTGTATTTT. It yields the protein CASSLWTSGDHLYF.

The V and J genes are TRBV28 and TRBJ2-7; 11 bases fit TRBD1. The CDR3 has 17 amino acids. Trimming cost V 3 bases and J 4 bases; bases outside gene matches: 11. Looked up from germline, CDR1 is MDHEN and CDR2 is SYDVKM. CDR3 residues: CASSFTLEGTGGYEQYF. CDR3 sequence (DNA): TGTGCCAGCAGTTTTACCCTTGAGGGGACAGGGGGTTACGAGCAGTACTTC.

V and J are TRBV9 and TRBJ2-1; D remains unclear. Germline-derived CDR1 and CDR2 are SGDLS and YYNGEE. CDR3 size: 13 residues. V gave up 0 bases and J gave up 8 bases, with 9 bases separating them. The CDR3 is CASSVGPSYEQFF. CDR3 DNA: TGTGCCAGCAGCGTAGGCCCCTCCTATGAGCAGTTCTTC.

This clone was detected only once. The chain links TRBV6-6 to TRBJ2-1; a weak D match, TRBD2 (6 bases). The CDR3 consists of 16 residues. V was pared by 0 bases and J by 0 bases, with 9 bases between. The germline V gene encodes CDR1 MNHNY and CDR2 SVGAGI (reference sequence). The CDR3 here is CASSYSAGSSYNEQFF. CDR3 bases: TGTGCCAGCAGTTACTCGGCGGGAAGCTCCTACAATGAGCAGTTCTTC.

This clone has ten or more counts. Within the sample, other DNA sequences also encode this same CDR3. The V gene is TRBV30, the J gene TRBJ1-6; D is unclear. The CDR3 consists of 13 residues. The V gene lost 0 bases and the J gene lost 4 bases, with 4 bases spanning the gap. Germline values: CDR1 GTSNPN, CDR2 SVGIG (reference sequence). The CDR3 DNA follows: TGTGCCTGGAGTGTCACGTATAATTCACCCCTCCACTTT. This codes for CAWSVTYNSPLHF.

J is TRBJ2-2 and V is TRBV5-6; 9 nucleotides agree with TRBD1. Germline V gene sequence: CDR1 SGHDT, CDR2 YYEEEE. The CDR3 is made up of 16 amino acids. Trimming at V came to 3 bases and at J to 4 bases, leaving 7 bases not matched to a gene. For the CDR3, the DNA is TGTGCCAGCAGCTCGGCGGGGGACAGGGTCACCGGGGAGCTGTTTTTT. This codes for CASSSAGDRVTGELFF.

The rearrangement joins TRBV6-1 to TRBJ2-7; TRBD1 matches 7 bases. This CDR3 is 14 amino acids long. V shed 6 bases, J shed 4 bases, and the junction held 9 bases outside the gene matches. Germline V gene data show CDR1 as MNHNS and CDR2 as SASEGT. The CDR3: CASRDRETTYEQYF. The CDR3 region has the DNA TGTGCCAGCAGAGACAGGGAGACTACTTACGAGCAGTACTTC.

Here the CDR3 reads CASSLLLGQGVYEQYF. For the CDR3, the DNA is TGTGCCAGCAGCTTGTTATTGGGACAGGGGGTCTACGAGCAGTACTTC. The rearrangement joins TRBV11-2 to TRBJ2-7; 11 positions match TRBD1. This CDR3 is built from 16 residues. Germline V lookup: CDR1 SGHAT, CDR2 FQNNGV. Germline trimming cut 3 bases from V and 3 bases from J; bases unmatched to any gene: 7.